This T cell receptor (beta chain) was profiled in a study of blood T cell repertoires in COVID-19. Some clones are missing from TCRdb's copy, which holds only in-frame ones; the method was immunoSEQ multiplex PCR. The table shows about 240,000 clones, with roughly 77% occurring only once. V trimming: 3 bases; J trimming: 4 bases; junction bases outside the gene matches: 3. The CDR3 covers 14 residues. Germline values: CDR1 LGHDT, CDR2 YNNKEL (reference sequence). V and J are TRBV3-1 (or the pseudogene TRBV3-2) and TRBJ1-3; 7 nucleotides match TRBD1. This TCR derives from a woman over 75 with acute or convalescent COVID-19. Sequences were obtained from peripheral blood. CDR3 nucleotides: TGTGCCAGCAGCCAGTTGGGACAGGGAAACACCATATATTTT. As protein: CASSQLGQGNTIYF.